One T cell receptor (beta chain) is described in this entry. This specimen belongs to a study of T cell changes during pregnancy in multiple sclerosis. The repertoire was sequenced with immunoSEQ multiplex PCR; TCRdb's copy has only in-frame clones and lacks some. The sample includes 56,000 or so clones, 89% seen only once; the top ten take approximately 2%. Per the germline V gene, CDR1 is SGHVS and CDR2 is FQNEAQ. CDR3 size: 19 residues. V was pared by 5 bases and J by 1 base, with 15 bases of the junction left unmatched. The sequenced sample was peripheral blood, obtained after pregnancy. The rearrangement joins TRBV7-8 to TRBJ2-2, with 8 positions matching TRBD1. The sequence derives from a female donor with multiple sclerosis, enrolled in a pregnancy study. The CDR3 nucleotides read TGTGCCAGCAGCCCCAAACCTGGACAGGGCGTTATGAACACCGGGGAGCTGTTTTTT. Protein product: CASSPKPGQGVMNTGELFF.